These T cell receptor beta chains were read from a single sample in a study of siplizumab effects on memory and regulatory T cells. Only in-frame clones appear in the TCRdb table, and some are missing; sequencing was by immunoSEQ multiplex PCR. Of 40,000 to 45,000 clones listed, around 89% are singletons. The sample taken for sequencing was naive CD4+ T cells sorted from blood. Every receptor here comes from a human donor in good health. Both conserved end residues are part of each CDR3. D genes are given only for firm matches. Rows may omit the clone size; those that give it use once, few, many or a size class.

>-|TRBD2|TRBJ2-5|TRBV7-2
CASSGLAGVRETQYF
TGTGCCAGCAGCGGGCTAGCGGGAGTTAGGGAGACCCAGTACTTC
>few|-|TRBJ1-1|TRBV29-1
CSVKEGHSTEAFF
TGCAGCGTAAAAGAGGGGCACTCCACTGAAGCTTTCTTT
>-|TRBD1|TRBJ1-4|TRBV10-3
CAISGGRGEKLFF
TGTGCCATCAGTGGAGGCAGGGGGGAAAAACTGTTTTTT
>-|TRBD1|TRBJ1-1|TRBV5-1
CASSQGQGTEAFF
TGCGCCAGCAGCCAAGGACAGGGCACTGAAGCTTTCTTT
>-|TRBD2|TRBJ2-5|TRBV30
CAWLREGETQYF
TGTGCCTGGTTAAGGGAGGGAGAGACCCAGTACTTC
>-|-|TRBJ2-3|TRBV27
CASRPDSADTQYF
TGTGCCAGCAGACCCGACAGCGCAGATACGCAGTATTTT
>-|-|TRBJ2-2|TRBV29-1
CSVVIGTQNTGELFF
TGCAGCGTTGTTATCGGCACACAGAACACCGGGGAGCTGTTTTTT
>-|-|TRBJ2-1|TRBV7-6
CASSFRRGEQFF
TGTGCCAGCAGCTTTCGAAGAGGCGAGCAGTTCTTC
>-|-|TRBJ2-1|TRBV7-9
CASSFVGSYNEQFF
TGTGCCAGCAGCTTCGTAGGCTCCTACAATGAGCAGTTCTTC
>-|TRBD2|TRBJ2-7|TRBV7-2
CASSLALAGGYEQYF
TGTGCCAGCAGCTTAGCCCTAGCGGGGGGTTACGAGCAGTACTTC
>few|-|TRBJ1-1|TRBV7-9
CASSLEALKGWAEAFF
TGTGCCAGCAGCTTAGAGGCGCTGAAGGGGTGGGCTGAAGCTTTCTTT
>-|-|TRBJ2-5|TRBV2
CASSEEQLGETQYF
TGTGCCAGCAGTGAGGAGCAGTTAGGAGAGACCCAGTACTTC
>-|-|TRBJ2-6|TRBV19
CASSKVAESYSGANVLTF
TGTGCCAGTAGTAAAGTAGCGGAGTCCTACTCTGGGGCCAACGTCCTGACTTTC